This entry lists 4 T cell receptor beta chains sequenced from one sample in a study of T-cell reconstitution after alpha-beta-depleted transplantation in children. A library of TCRbeta sequences, prepared with unique molecular identifiers, was generated. Each CDR3 protein is one row after TCRdb ran MiXCR on the PCR reads. The sample has more than 500,000 distinct CDR3 sequences; around 10% are singletons. The sequencing used PBMCs, mostly from graft donor cells, collected 180 days after TCRalphabeta/CD19-depleted stem cell transplant. Receptors were obtained from a female patient aged 2 to 10 who had a stem cell transplant for aplastic anemia, so the T cells may come from the graft donor.

This clonotype was seen only a few times. V is TRBV29-1 and J is TRBJ2-3, with 10 bases that match TRBD2. The V gene's germline CDR1 is SQVTM and CDR2 ANQGSEA. The CDR3 is made up of 14 amino acids. With V trimmed by 1 base and J by 5 bases, 3 bases remained unmatched. CDR3: CSVEVLAGEDTQYF. DNA of the CDR3: TGCAGCGTTGAAGTTCTAGCGGGAGAAGATACGCAGTATTTT.

The chain employs TRBV11-2 and TRBJ2-4, with 7 bases aligning to TRBD2. V was clipped by 0 bases and J by 8 bases; unmatched bases: 19. The CDR3 is 19 amino acids. Germline CDR1 SGHAT, CDR2 FQNNGV. CDR3 bases: TGTGCCAGCAGCTTAGACCCTGGCGCTTTTCGCGGGAGTCGGGACATTCAGTACTTC. Its translation is CASSLDPGAFRGSRDIQYF.

V is TRBV7-6 and J is TRBJ2-7; possibly TRBD2 for D (6 bases). This CDR3 has 15 amino acids. The V gene's germline CDR1 is SGHVS and CDR2 FNYEAQ. Trimming took off 5 bases at V and 1 base at J, with 15 bases between the two ends. The CDR3 loop reads CASSVSSVRSYEQYF. CDR3 bases: TGTGCCAGCAGCGTCTCTAGCGTGAGGTCCTACGAGCAGTACTTC.

This clonotype was recorded a few times. The chain employs TRBV9 and TRBJ2-5, with TRBD2 identical over 11 bases. Germline loops: CDR1 SGDLS, CDR2 YYNGEE. V was clipped by 2 bases and J by 2 bases; unmatched bases: 5. The length of the CDR3 is 16 residues. The CDR3 sequence is CASSVGTSGNQETQYF. The CDR3 DNA follows: TGTGCCAGCAGCGTCGGGACTAGCGGAAATCAAGAGACCCAGTACTTC.